The 29 T cell receptor beta chains in this list originate from one sample, sequenced in a study of blood T cells in healthy people across ages. For the second PCR, which ran for 7 to 11 cycles, a sample-barcoded 5' primer and a J-beta primer mix were used. TCRdb re-called the 5' RACE reads through MiXCR, storing one row per CDR3 protein. The profile shows 650,000 to 800,000 distinct CDR3 sequences, around 52% of them singletons. The specimen was blood. These TCRs come from a woman older than 75 in good health.

As concerns this clonotype: This likely comes from a read error, as the CDR3 has no conserved phenylalanine or tryptophan at its end. The chain has TRBV3-1 and TRBJ2-3; 7 bases match TRBD2. In germline, CDR1 is LGHDT, CDR2 YNNKEL (reference sequence). Unmatched junction bases numbered 5, after V lost 4 bases and J lost 1 base. The CDR3 has 15 amino acids. The CDR3 nucleotides are TGTGCCAGCAGCCCCCATACTAGCGGCACAGATACGCAGTATTCT. Its protein is CASSPHTSGTDTQYS.

With regard to this clonotype: This sequence may be a read error, since a much larger clone differs from it by one base. This chain joins TRBV20-1 and TRBJ2-7; D assignment may be TRBD1 or TRBD2 (5 bases each). In germline, CDR1 is DFQATT, CDR2 SNEGSKA (reference sequence). V gave up 6 bases and J gave up 2 bases, with 14 bases separating them. The CDR3 has 13 residues. The CDR3 nucleotides read TGCAGTGCCCCCCGGGACGGTCCCTACGAGCAGTACTTC. Its translation: CSAPRDGPYEQYF.

This clonotype was detected once. V usage is TRBV3-1 and J usage is TRBJ1-4, with D perhaps matching TRBD1 (5 bases). Trimming left V 6 bases short and J 10 bases short, with 15 bases between. The length of the CDR3 is 13 residues. CDR1 is LGHDT and CDR2 is YNNKEL in the germline V gene (reference sequence). The DNA of the CDR3 is TGTGCCAGCAGTTCCGGGGCGCCTATAAAACTGTTTTTT. This translates into CASSSGAPIKLFF. Drawing the rest from reference TRBV3-1 and TRBJ1-4, the complete variable domain is DTAVSQTPKYLVTQMGNDKSIKCEQNLGHDTMYWYKQDSKKFLKIMFSYNNKELIINETVPNRFSPKSPDKAHLNLHINSLELGDSAVYFCASSSGAPIKLFFGSGTQLSVL.

The table lists this clonotype with many counts. V and J are TRBV6-5 and TRBJ2-2, with no clear D. Germline assignment: CDR1 MNHEY and CDR2 SVGAGI. The CDR3 runs 16 residues. V dropped 7 bases and J dropped 0 bases, with 15 bases sitting between them. The CDR3 region has the DNA TGTGCCAGCATGCCTTTCATACCGGCGAACACCGGGGAGCTGTTTTTT. Translated: CASMPFIPANTGELFF.

J is TRBJ2-3 and V is TRBV25-1; tentatively, D is TRBD1 (5 bases). Germline V CDR1 and CDR2: MGHDK, SYGVNS. This CDR3 is built from 13 residues. The germline V and J ends were trimmed by 3 bases and 6 bases, with 10 bases remaining between them. The CDR3 sequence: CASSDWGLDTQYF. The CDR3 DNA reads as TGTGCCAGCAGTGATTGGGGCTTGGATACGCAGTATTTT.

V is TRBV20-1 and J is TRBJ2-3; no clear D. Germline assignment: CDR1 DFQATT and CDR2 SNEGSKA (reference sequence). This CDR3 has 10 residues. Trimming stripped 6 bases from V and 6 bases from J, with 7 bases between. CDR3 amino acids: CSAAKDTQYF. In DNA, the CDR3 is TGCAGTGCCGCAAAGGATACGCAGTATTTT.

The chain recombines TRBV29-1 with TRBJ2-1, with TRBD1 matching over 9 bases. Germline lookup yields CDR1 SQVTM and CDR2 ANQGSEA. The CDR3 is 14 residues long. Germline trimming cut 7 bases from V and 6 bases from J; bases unmatched to any gene: 10. Written as DNA, the CDR3 is TGCAGCGCCAAAAGGGGGACAGGGAGCAATGAGCAGTTCTTC. Its translation: CSAKRGTGSNEQFF.

The rearrangement joins TRBV4-1 to TRBJ2-7, with 7 positions matching TRBD2. The germline CDR1 and CDR2 sequences are MGHRA and YSYEKL. J lost 2 bases, V lost 1 base, and 8 bases had no gene match. CDR3 length equals 16 residues. Written as DNA, the CDR3 is TGCGCCAGCAGCCAAGCTGATAGCGGGCGAACCTACGAGCAGTACTTC. This sequence encodes CASSQADSGRTYEQYF.

The rearrangement uses TRBV10-3 and TRBJ2-2; D perhaps matches TRBD2 (5 bases). Looked up from germline, CDR1 is ENHRY and CDR2 is SYGVKD. This CDR3 region has 15 residues. V shed 11 bases and J shed 1 base, with 17 bases lying between them. The CDR3 region is CAVSRPEGNTGELFF. The CDR3 coding sequence is TGTGCCGTTAGCCGTCCCGAGGGGAACACCGGGGAGCTGTTTTTT.

V usage is TRBV27 and J usage is TRBJ2-1; TRBD1 aligns across 10 bases. V shed 0 bases and J 6 bases; nucleotides not matched to a gene: 8. The CDR3 has 17 residues. Per germline, CDR1 MNHEY and CDR2 SMNVEV (reference sequence). In nucleotides, the CDR3 is TGTGCCAGCAGTTTATCGATATGGGACAGGGGAGGCAATGAGCAGTTCTTC. Amino acids: CASSLSIWDRGGNEQFF.

This rearrangement joins TRBV27 to TRBJ2-7; 9 bases fit TRBD1. This CDR3 has 15 amino acids. V gave up 4 bases and J gave up 1 base; unmatched junction bases: 5. CDR1 is MNHEY, CDR2 SMNVEV, per germline (reference sequence). In DNA form, the CDR3 reads TGTGCCAGCAGTTACAAACAGGGGGCGTCCTACGAGCAGTACTTC. It yields the protein CASSYKQGASYEQYF.

As for this clonotype: Being one base from a much bigger clone, this may be a read error. CDR3 region: CSAIPRDYSYNEQYF. CDR3 DNA sequence: TGCAGTGCTATCCCCCGGGACTACTCCTACAATGAGCAGTACTTC. The chain carries TRBV20-1 and TRBJ2-1; the match to TRBD2 covers 7 bases. The J call may be incorrect, as the DNA end agrees better with TRBJ2-7. CDR1 is DFQATT, CDR2 SNEGSKA, per germline (reference sequence). The CDR3 totals 15 residues.

This clonotype was found many times. The V gene is TRBV2, the J gene TRBJ2-3; D is uncertain. With 4 bases removed from V and 0 bases from J, the gap between germline ends came to 11 bases. Germline CDR1 SNHLY, CDR2 FYNNEI. The CDR3 is 15 amino acids. CDR3 bases: TGTGCCAGCAGTGGGCGCGTCTTGAGCACAGATACGCAGTATTTT. Amino acids: CASSGRVLSTDTQYF.

This clonotype was counted many times. CDR3 region: CASSELSGGDEKLFF. The CDR3 bases are TGTGCCAGCAGTGAATTGTCCGGGGGCGATGAAAAACTGTTTTTT. This chain joins TRBV6-1 and TRBJ1-4; D perhaps matches TRBD1 (6 bases). Germline V gene data show CDR1 as MNHNS and CDR2 as SASEGT. The V gene lost 2 bases and the J gene lost 6 bases, with 13 bases spanning the gap. This CDR3 region has 15 residues.

This sequence joins TRBV6-6 and TRBJ1-1; tentative D call: TRBD1 (5 bases). CDR3 size: 12 residues. CDR1 and CDR2 (germline): MNHNY, SVGAGI (reference sequence). V was pared by 7 bases and J by 6 bases, with 12 bases between. The CDR3 loop reads CASKGAIAEAFF. In nucleotides, the CDR3 is TGTGCCAGCAAAGGGGCCATCGCTGAAGCTTTCTTT.

The V gene is TRBV28, the J gene TRBJ1-1, with 7 bases fitting TRBD1. Trimming cost V 3 bases and J 1 base; bases outside gene matches: 5. CDR1 MDHEN and CDR2 SYDVKM come from the germline V gene. This CDR3 has 15 residues. CDR3 region: CASSFRGQTNTEAFF. The CDR3 DNA is TGTGCCAGCAGTTTCCGGGGACAGACGAACACTGAAGCTTTCTTT.

This clonotype has only a few counts. The chain couples TRBV20-1 to TRBJ2-1; 8 bases line up with TRBD2. In germline, CDR1 is DFQATT, CDR2 SNEGSKA (reference sequence). The CDR3 length is 13 residues. J gave up 7 bases and V 6 bases, and 8 bases lay outside the gene matches. CDR3 region: CSARRGGSNEQFF. CDR3 coding DNA: TGCAGTGCCCGACGGGGGGGCTCGAATGAGCAGTTCTTC.

This clonotype showed up many times. CDR3 protein: CASSPSGDEQFF. Here the CDR3 DNA reads TGTGCCAGCAGCCCCTCAGGCGATGAGCAGTTCTTC. The rearrangement joins TRBV3-1 to TRBJ2-1; D remains unclear. Germline-derived CDR1 and CDR2 are LGHDT and YNNKEL (reference sequence). Trimming took 4 bases from V and 8 from J, leaving 9 bases between them. This CDR3 spans 12 amino acids.

The rearrangement joins TRBV6-5 to TRBJ2-7, with 8 bases matching TRBD2. The junction had 14 bases not matched to a gene; V was cut back by 3 bases and J by 7 bases. The CDR3 has 16 amino acids. The germline V gene encodes CDR1 MNHEY and CDR2 SVGAGI. This CDR3 reads CASSYGWIAGSPEQYF. The CDR3 DNA is TGTGCCAGCAGTTATGGATGGATAGCGGGGAGCCCAGAGCAGTACTTC.

The V and J genes are TRBV27 and TRBJ1-1, with D hard to call. The CDR3 runs to 13 residues. CDR1 is MNHEY, CDR2 SMNVEV, per germline (reference sequence). Trimming cost V 6 bases and J 0 bases, with 8 bases left between them. This CDR3 reads CASRYNMNTEAFF. As DNA, the CDR3 is TGTGCCAGCAGATACAATATGAACACTGAAGCTTTCTTT.

This clonotype was found many times. The CDR3 here is CASSQETVGANVLTF. In DNA form, the CDR3 reads TGCGCCAGCAGCCAAGAAACGGTGGGGGCCAACGTCCTGACTTTC. The chain uses TRBV4-1 and TRBJ2-6; no definite D call. V dropped 0 bases and J dropped 4 bases, with 7 bases sitting between them. Germline CDR1 is MGHRA and CDR2 is YSYEKL. The CDR3 is 15 residues long.

This clonotype came up a few times. V is TRBV11-2 and J is TRBJ2-3, with 9 nucleotides matching TRBD2. The germline gives CDR1 SGHAT, CDR2 FQNNGV. The CDR3 runs 16 residues. Germline trimming cut 4 bases from V and 5 bases from J; bases unmatched to any gene: 10. CDR3 loop: CASSSNAGGLVDTQYF. The CDR3, as DNA: TGTGCCAGCAGCTCCAACGCGGGGGGGTTGGTAGATACGCAGTATTTT.

Ten or more counts support this clonotype. The V gene is TRBV7-9, the J gene TRBJ1-1; no clear D. Trimming removed 2 bases at V and 2 bases at J, with 3 bases between. The length of the CDR3 is 12 residues. CDR1 and CDR2 (germline): SEHNR, FQNEAQ (reference sequence). Here the CDR3 DNA reads TGTGCCAGCAGCTTACAAAACACTGAAGCTTTCTTT. Translating gives CASSLQNTEAFF.

Points on this clonotype: A much larger clone sits a single nucleotide away, making a read error possible. The chain has TRBV12-3 or TRBV12-4 and TRBJ2-7; D remains ambiguous. CDR3 length: 14 amino acids. The V and J ends lost 5 bases and 0 bases respectively, with 11 bases between them. The CDR3 bases are TGTGCCAGCAGTGTAACGGTCGGCTCCTACGAGCAGTACTTC. As protein: CASSVTVGSYEQYF.

This clonotype was counted a single time. A much larger clone lies one base from this, so it may be a read error. The chain carries TRBV10-3 and TRBJ2-1, with D possibly TRBD1 on 6 matching bases. V gave up 11 bases and J gave up 3 bases, with 14 bases separating them. This CDR3 comprises 13 residues. CDR1 and CDR2 from the germline V gene are ENHRY and SYGVKD. This CDR3 is CAVGTSIYNEQFF. The CDR3 DNA is TGTGCCGTCGGGACATCCATCTACAATGAGCAGTTCTTC.

Comments on this clonotype: Just one base apart from a much larger clone, this may be a read error. The V and J genes are TRBV7-2 and TRBJ2-1; the match to TRBD2 covers 7 bases. This CDR3 has 17 amino acids. The germline gives CDR1 SGHTA, CDR2 FQGNSA. CDR3 amino acids: CASSSGSGPYPYNGQFF. CDR3 in DNA: TGTGCCAGCAGCTCAGGTAGCGGGCCCTACCCCTACAATGGGCAGTTCTTC.

This chain joins TRBV7-3 and TRBJ2-3, with 7 bases matching TRBD2. The V and J ends lost 5 bases and 4 bases, in that order; junction bases with no gene match: 6. Germline V CDR1 and CDR2: SGHTA, FQGTGA. The CDR3 contains 14 residues. Written as DNA, the CDR3 is TGTGCCAGCAGCCCCGGACTAGTCCCAGATACGCAGTATTTT. Encoded protein: CASSPGLVPDTQYF.

The gene calls are TRBV20-1 and TRBJ2-3; D gene uncertain. The CDR3 runs 14 residues. Germline lookup yields CDR1 DFQATT and CDR2 SNEGSKA (reference sequence). V lost 0 bases and J 0 bases, leaving 7 bases between the germline ends. The CDR3 reads CSAREGASTDTQYF. The CDR3 DNA reads as TGCAGTGCTAGAGAAGGAGCCAGCACAGATACGCAGTATTTT.

In this sample, this clonotype turned up many times. The V gene is TRBV29-1, the J gene TRBJ2-2; 7 bases are a match to TRBD2. V shed 7 bases and J 3 bases; nucleotides not matched to a gene: 8. Germline CDR1 SQVTM, CDR2 ANQGSEA. This CDR3 is 14 amino acids long. CDR3 in amino acids: CSGPGLPDTGELFF. The CDR3 DNA sequence: TGCAGCGGGCCGGGACTACCCGACACCGGGGAGCTGTTTTTT.